Below are 29 T cell receptor beta chains sequenced from a single sample in a study of Graves' ophthalmopathy and Graves' hyperthyroidism. From RNA, the CDR3 regions of TCR beta chains were amplified and sequenced. HTBI primers were used in a first-round RT-PCR, which preceded a second-round multiplex PCR. One entry per CDR3 protein, called by TCRdb with MiXCR from the multiplex PCR reads. The sample lists around 470,000 distinct CDR3 sequences, 13% to 15% occurring once. Sequenced material: blood. The receptors come from a woman between 25 and 40 years old with Graves' ophthalmopathy.

At least ten counts were recorded for this clonotype. The J gene is TRBJ1-2, the V gene TRBV18, with D tentatively TRBD1 (5 bases). This CDR3 comprises 14 residues. Germline V gene sequence: CDR1 KGHSH, CDR2 LQKENI. V lost 2 bases and J lost 5, with 12 bases in between. Here the CDR3 reads CASSPWDRGYGYTF. CDR3 DNA: TGTGCCAGCTCACCATGGGACCGTGGTTATGGCTACACCTTC.

Details on this clonotype: This may stem from a read error, because a much larger clone lies one nucleotide away. CDR3 in amino acids: CASSYSMVNGYTF. DNA for the CDR3: TGTGCCAGCAGTTACTCGATGGTGAATGGCTACACCTTC. This rearrangement joins TRBV6-2 or TRBV6-3 to TRBJ1-2; D ambiguous. CDR3 size: 13 residues. Germline V lookup: CDR1 MNHEY, CDR2 SVGEGT. Trimming shortened V by 0 bases and J by 6 bases, and 8 bases separated the two germline ends.

The sample holds many counts of this clonotype. The chain recombines TRBV2 with TRBJ1-1; 8 nucleotides agree with TRBD1. From germline, CDR1 is SNHLY and CDR2 FYNNEI. The CDR3 consists of 17 residues. The V and J ends lost 6 bases and 0 bases, in that order; junction bases with no gene match: 12. The CDR3 protein is CASSLSGTGVMNTEAFF. The CDR3 bases are TGTGCCAGCAGCCTCTCCGGGACAGGAGTTATGAACACTGAAGCTTTCTTT.

This clonotype was detected many times. The V and J genes are TRBV28 and TRBJ1-1, with unresolved D. Germline values: CDR1 MDHEN, CDR2 SYDVKM. Trimming took off 2 bases at V and 11 bases at J, with 15 bases between the two ends. The CDR3 extends over 13 amino acids. CDR3 sequence reads: CASSLGNAETAFF. The CDR3 nucleotides are TGTGCCAGCAGTTTAGGAAATGCCGAGACGGCTTTCTTT.

The V gene is TRBV6-2 or TRBV6-3, the J gene TRBJ2-7, with D unclear. The germline V gene has CDR1 MNHEY and CDR2 SVGEGT. V lost 3 bases, J lost 3 bases, and 12 bases lay in between. The CDR3 contains 14 residues. The DNA for the CDR3 is TGTGCCAGCAGTTATTGGGGATATAACTACGAGCAGTACTTC. Protein sequence: CASSYWGYNYEQYF.

The table lists this clonotype with many counts. The genes are TRBV6-1 and TRBJ1-5; D is ambiguous. The V and J ends lost 3 bases and 1 base respectively, with 10 bases between them. CDR1 and CDR2 from the germline V gene are MNHNS and SASEGT. The CDR3 covers 15 residues. The CDR3 DNA reads TGTGCCAGCAGTGAGTGGGGTCGGAGCAATCAGCCCCAGCATTTT. Translation: CASSEWGRSNQPQHF.

V and J are TRBV5-1 and TRBJ1-1; 7 bases align to TRBD1. With V trimmed by 4 bases and J by 5 bases, 5 bases remained unmatched. CDR1 SGHRS and CDR2 YFSETQ come from the germline V gene. The CDR3 covers 13 residues. DNA for the CDR3: TGCGCCAGCAGCGGACAGGACAGAACTGAAGCTTTCTTT. It is translated as CASSGQDRTEAFF.

This clonotype showed up many times. The chain is built from TRBV28 and TRBJ1-2; 8 bases agree with TRBD1. CDR1 and CDR2 from the germline V gene are MDHEN and SYDVKM. Trimming at V came to 6 bases and at J to 7 bases, leaving 10 bases not matched to a gene. The CDR3 is 14 amino acids. The chain's CDR3 is CASRNLQGAAGYTF. Here the CDR3 DNA reads TGTGCCAGCAGAAACCTTCAGGGGGCAGCTGGCTACACCTTC.

In this sample, this clonotype turned up many times. This chain connects TRBV20-1 to TRBJ2-7, with D perhaps matching TRBD1 (6 bases). Trimming stripped 4 bases from V and 4 bases from J, with 20 bases between. CDR1 is DFQATT and CDR2 is SNEGSKA in the germline V gene (reference sequence). The CDR3 runs 15 residues. The CDR3 spells CSATEEQGVWYEQYF. CDR3 sequence (DNA): TGCAGTGCTACTGAGGAACAGGGAGTGTGGTACGAGCAGTACTTC.

In its sample, this clonotype was seen a few times. The chain joins TRBV5-1 to TRBJ1-2, with no clear D. CDR1 is SGHRS, CDR2 YFSETQ, per germline. CDR3 size: 14 residues. Between the trimmed V and J ends, which lost 4 bases and 4 bases, there was a span of 14 bases. CDR3 in DNA: TGCGCCAGCAGCGATCCGGGAGGCCCCTATGGCTACACCTTC. Amino acids: CASSDPGGPYGYTF.

This clonotype was recorded at least ten times. The rearrangement uses TRBV11-2 and TRBJ2-7, with D possibly matching TRBD2 (5 bases). Germline V CDR1 and CDR2: SGHAT, FQNNGV. The germline V and J ends were trimmed by 4 bases and 2 bases, with 9 bases remaining between them. There are 13 residues in the CDR3. The CDR3 DNA reads TGTGCCAGCAGCTCACCGGGGACCTACGAGCAGTACTTC. As protein: CASSSPGTYEQYF.

This clonotype was counted many times. J is TRBJ2-7 and V is TRBV12-3 or TRBV12-4, with D perhaps assigned TRBD1 or TRBD2 (5 bases each). CDR3 length: 15 amino acids. V was cut by 1 base and J by 2 bases, with 12 bases left in between. CDR3 region: CASSLGMGVPYEQYF. As DNA, the CDR3 is TGTGCCAGCAGTTTAGGTATGGGGGTTCCCTACGAGCAGTACTTC.

In its sample, this clonotype was seen many times. V and J are TRBV19 and TRBJ2-7, with 9 bases fitting TRBD2. The CDR3 has 14 amino acids. Germline CDR1 LNHDA, CDR2 SQIVND (reference sequence). The trim removed 11 bases at V and 0 bases at J, leaving 8 bases unmatched. CDR3 protein: CAGGAGGLSYEQYF. DNA for the CDR3: TGTGCCGGGGGAGCGGGGGGACTCTCCTACGAGCAGTACTTC.

At least ten counts were recorded for this clonotype. This chain links TRBV3-1 with TRBJ1-6, with TRBD1 matching 7 bases. Trimming at V came to 3 bases and at J to 7 bases, leaving 9 bases not matched to a gene. Germline values: CDR1 LGHDT, CDR2 YNNKEL (reference sequence). CDR3 size: 16 residues. Written as DNA, the CDR3 is TGTGCCAGCAGCCAGACGGACAGGCCTGGAAATTCACCCCTCCACTTT. It yields the protein CASSQTDRPGNSPLHF.

This clonotype was counted at least ten times. V gene TRBV10-3 combines with J gene TRBJ1-5; D remains unclear. From germline, CDR1 is ENHRY and CDR2 SYGVKD. Trimming left V 4 bases short and J 4 bases short, with 8 bases between. This CDR3 has 13 residues. CDR3 amino acids: CAISGAENQPQHF. CDR3 bases: TGTGCCATCAGTGGGGCGGAAAATCAGCCCCAGCATTTT.

As concerns this clonotype: One end of the junction is discordant with germline, which a read error may explain. The chain links TRBV11-1 to TRBJ2-4, with D uncertain. The CDR3 has 14 residues. Germline lookup yields CDR1 SGHAT and CDR2 FQDESV (reference sequence). DNA for the CDR3: TGTGCCAGCAGCTCTCTGACTGGTCGTGGCATTAAGTACTTC. This codes for CASSSLTGRGIKYF.

The table lists this clonotype with many counts. The rearrangement links TRBV10-3 to TRBJ1-2; unclear D gene. Germline V gene sequence: CDR1 ENHRY, CDR2 SYGVKD. V lost 3 bases and J 8 bases, leaving 16 bases between the germline ends. The CDR3 runs to 14 residues. DNA of the CDR3: TGTGCCATCAGTGACGGGCAGACCCTATACGGCTACACCTTC. Translated: CAISDGQTLYGYTF.

This clonotype occurred a few times. J is TRBJ2-5 and V is TRBV28, with TRBD2 identical over 10 bases. Germline CDR1 is MDHEN and CDR2 is SYDVKM. The CDR3 loop spans 16 amino acids. After removal of 6 bases from V and 5 bases from J, the junction contained 12 bases not matched to a gene. For the CDR3, the DNA is TGTGCCAGCAGCTTGCCCAGCGGGGGGGCTCATGAGACCCAGTACTTC. This translates into CASSLPSGGAHETQYF.

This clonotype showed up many times. The CDR3 bases are TGCGCCAGCAGTGAGTCTTTATCGGGGTTGGAGACCCAGTACTTC. This encodes CASSESLSGLETQYF. J is TRBJ2-5 and V is TRBV10-1, with D perhaps TRBD2 (5 bases). The V end lost 0 bases, the J end lost 5 bases, and 13 bases lay between the germline ends. This CDR3 is 15 amino acids long. The germline V gene has CDR1 WNHNN and CDR2 SYGVQD (reference sequence).

There are many counts of this clonotype. The gene calls are TRBV20-1 and TRBJ1-5, with D possibly matching TRBD1 (5 bases). Germline assignment: CDR1 DFQATT and CDR2 SNEGSKA (reference sequence). The length of the CDR3 is 14 residues. Trimming cost V 5 bases and J 0 bases, with 11 bases left between them. CDR3 in amino acids: CSASGRNSNQPQHF. For the CDR3, the DNA is TGCAGTGCTTCAGGGAGGAATAGCAATCAGCCCCAGCATTTT.

The chain combines TRBV30 with TRBJ1-1; 7 bases map to TRBD1. V gave up 5 bases and J gave up 4 bases; unmatched junction bases: 16. CDR3 length: 16 residues. The germline gives CDR1 GTSNPN, CDR2 SVGIG (reference sequence). CDR3 bases: TGTGCCTGGGGAAACGTGTACAGGTACAGGGGCACTGAAGCTTTCTTT. Translated: CAWGNVYRYRGTEAFF.

There are many counts of this clonotype. This chain links TRBV4-1 with TRBJ1-1; TRBD1 aligns across 8 bases. The CDR3 runs to 14 residues. V shed 1 base, J shed 4 bases, and the junction held 2 bases outside the gene matches. Germline V gene sequence: CDR1 MGHRA, CDR2 YSYEKL. DNA of the CDR3: TGCGCCAGCAGCCAAGTGACAGGGGCCACTGAAGCTTTCTTT. Its translation: CASSQVTGATEAFF.

This clonotype was recorded many times. The V and J genes are TRBV7-2 and TRBJ2-5, with TRBD2 identical over 8 bases. CDR1 is SGHTA and CDR2 is FQGNSA in the germline V gene. CDR3 size: 16 residues. V was pared by 2 bases and J by 4 bases, with 9 bases of the junction left unmatched. The CDR3 sequence is CASSLRLGTRGETQYF. The CDR3 DNA sequence: TGTGCCAGCAGCTTAAGGTTGGGGACTAGGGGAGAGACCCAGTACTTC.

This clonotype was detected ten times or more. This chain joins TRBV29-1 and TRBJ2-7; TRBD2 aligns across 9 bases. Trimming at V came to 2 bases and at J to 4 bases, leaving 6 bases not matched to a gene. The CDR3 covers 14 residues. Looked up from germline, CDR1 is SQVTM and CDR2 is ANQGSEA. The DNA of the CDR3 is TGCAGCGTTGAACCTAGCGGGGTAAGGTACGAGCAGTACTTC. It codes for CSVEPSGVRYEQYF.

This clonotype was found many times. The CDR3 loop reads CASSKTSEHEQYF. The CDR3 DNA is TGTGCCAGCAGCAAAACATCTGAGCACGAGCAGTACTTC. This chain joins TRBV7-2 and TRBJ2-7, with unresolved D. CDR1 and CDR2 (germline): SGHTA, FQGNSA. Trimming left V 5 bases short and J 5 bases short, with 13 bases between. This CDR3 spans 13 amino acids.

This clonotype was found many times. The chain has TRBV6-1 and TRBJ1-1, with a possible D match to TRBD1 (6 bases). V was clipped by 5 bases and J by 6 bases, with 7 bases between them. The CDR3 runs 11 residues. Germline values: CDR1 MNHNS, CDR2 SASEGT. CDR3: CASSRQAEAFF. In DNA form, the CDR3 reads TGTGCCAGCAGTAGACAGGCTGAAGCTTTCTTT.

This clonotype was counted ten times or more. The chain recombines TRBV12-3 or TRBV12-4 with TRBJ1-1; 9 bases fit TRBD1. V trimming: 7 bases; J trimming: 5 bases; junction bases outside the gene matches: 8. The CDR3 contains 14 residues. This CDR3 is CASNRQGGGTEAFF. CDR3 nucleotides: TGTGCCAGCAATAGACAGGGGGGAGGGACTGAAGCTTTCTTT.

This clonotype was seen repeatedly, ten times or more. The chain joins TRBV12-5 to TRBJ2-7, with a weak D call TRBD2 (6 bases). V was cut by 5 bases and J by 5 bases, with 13 bases left in between. The CDR3 length is 13 residues. Germline V gene lookup returns CDR1 LGHNT and CDR2 FRNRAP. Written as DNA, the CDR3 is TGTGCTAGTGGTACGGGCGGGGTCCACGAGCAGTACTTC. Translation: CASGTGGVHEQYF.

This clonotype appeared many times. The rearrangement links TRBV28 to TRBJ1-1; D possibly corresponds to TRBD1 (6 bases). V lost 6 bases and J lost 10, with 12 bases in between. The CDR3 loop spans 11 amino acids. Germline V CDR1 and CDR2: MDHEN, SYDVKM. CDR3 in amino acids: CASSRQDTAFF. The CDR3 DNA sequence: TGTGCCAGCAGCCGACAGGATACAGCTTTCTTT.